This T cell receptor (beta chain) was found in a study of blood T cells in healthy people across ages. This CDR3 comprises 16 residues. V trimming: 4 bases; J trimming: 3 bases; junction bases outside the gene matches: 9. Germline lookup yields CDR1 SGHRS and CDR2 YFSETQ. A sample-barcoded 5' primer and a J-beta primer mix were used in a second PCR of roughly 7 to 12 cycles. Every molecule of cDNA carried a tag from a template-switch adaptor with 12 random nucleotides. Each sample provided no less than 2.5 million CDR3-containing paired-end reads. Via MiXCR, TCRdb re-called the 5' RACE reads, giving one row per CDR3 protein. In the table there are hundreds of thousands of distinct CDR3 sequences, about 42% of which are singletons. Total RNA was extracted at no less than 5 micrograms per sample.

The V and J genes are TRBV5-1 and TRBJ1-1, with 10 bases lining up with TRBD1. Input material: blood. The sequence derives from a man between 60 and 70 years old in good health. The CDR3, as DNA: TGCGCCAGCAGCCCCCGGACAGGGGGATTGGACACTGAAGCTTTCTTT. It translates to CASSPRTGGLDTEAFF.